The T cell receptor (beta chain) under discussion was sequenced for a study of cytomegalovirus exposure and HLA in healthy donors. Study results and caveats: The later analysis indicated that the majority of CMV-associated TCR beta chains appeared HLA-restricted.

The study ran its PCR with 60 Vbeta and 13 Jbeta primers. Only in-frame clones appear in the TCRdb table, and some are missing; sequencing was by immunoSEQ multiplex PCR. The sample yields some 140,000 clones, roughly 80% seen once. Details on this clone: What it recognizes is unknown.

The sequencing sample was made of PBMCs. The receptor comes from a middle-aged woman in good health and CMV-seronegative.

The CDR3 bases are TGTGCCAGCAGGAAAATGGGAGGCGCTGAAGCTTTCTTT. It translates to CASRKMGGAEAFF. V and J are TRBV2 and TRBJ1-1, with D uncertain. Trimming left V 6 bases short and J 6 bases short, with 14 bases between. Germline values: CDR1 SNHLY, CDR2 FYNNEI. CDR3 length equals 13 residues.